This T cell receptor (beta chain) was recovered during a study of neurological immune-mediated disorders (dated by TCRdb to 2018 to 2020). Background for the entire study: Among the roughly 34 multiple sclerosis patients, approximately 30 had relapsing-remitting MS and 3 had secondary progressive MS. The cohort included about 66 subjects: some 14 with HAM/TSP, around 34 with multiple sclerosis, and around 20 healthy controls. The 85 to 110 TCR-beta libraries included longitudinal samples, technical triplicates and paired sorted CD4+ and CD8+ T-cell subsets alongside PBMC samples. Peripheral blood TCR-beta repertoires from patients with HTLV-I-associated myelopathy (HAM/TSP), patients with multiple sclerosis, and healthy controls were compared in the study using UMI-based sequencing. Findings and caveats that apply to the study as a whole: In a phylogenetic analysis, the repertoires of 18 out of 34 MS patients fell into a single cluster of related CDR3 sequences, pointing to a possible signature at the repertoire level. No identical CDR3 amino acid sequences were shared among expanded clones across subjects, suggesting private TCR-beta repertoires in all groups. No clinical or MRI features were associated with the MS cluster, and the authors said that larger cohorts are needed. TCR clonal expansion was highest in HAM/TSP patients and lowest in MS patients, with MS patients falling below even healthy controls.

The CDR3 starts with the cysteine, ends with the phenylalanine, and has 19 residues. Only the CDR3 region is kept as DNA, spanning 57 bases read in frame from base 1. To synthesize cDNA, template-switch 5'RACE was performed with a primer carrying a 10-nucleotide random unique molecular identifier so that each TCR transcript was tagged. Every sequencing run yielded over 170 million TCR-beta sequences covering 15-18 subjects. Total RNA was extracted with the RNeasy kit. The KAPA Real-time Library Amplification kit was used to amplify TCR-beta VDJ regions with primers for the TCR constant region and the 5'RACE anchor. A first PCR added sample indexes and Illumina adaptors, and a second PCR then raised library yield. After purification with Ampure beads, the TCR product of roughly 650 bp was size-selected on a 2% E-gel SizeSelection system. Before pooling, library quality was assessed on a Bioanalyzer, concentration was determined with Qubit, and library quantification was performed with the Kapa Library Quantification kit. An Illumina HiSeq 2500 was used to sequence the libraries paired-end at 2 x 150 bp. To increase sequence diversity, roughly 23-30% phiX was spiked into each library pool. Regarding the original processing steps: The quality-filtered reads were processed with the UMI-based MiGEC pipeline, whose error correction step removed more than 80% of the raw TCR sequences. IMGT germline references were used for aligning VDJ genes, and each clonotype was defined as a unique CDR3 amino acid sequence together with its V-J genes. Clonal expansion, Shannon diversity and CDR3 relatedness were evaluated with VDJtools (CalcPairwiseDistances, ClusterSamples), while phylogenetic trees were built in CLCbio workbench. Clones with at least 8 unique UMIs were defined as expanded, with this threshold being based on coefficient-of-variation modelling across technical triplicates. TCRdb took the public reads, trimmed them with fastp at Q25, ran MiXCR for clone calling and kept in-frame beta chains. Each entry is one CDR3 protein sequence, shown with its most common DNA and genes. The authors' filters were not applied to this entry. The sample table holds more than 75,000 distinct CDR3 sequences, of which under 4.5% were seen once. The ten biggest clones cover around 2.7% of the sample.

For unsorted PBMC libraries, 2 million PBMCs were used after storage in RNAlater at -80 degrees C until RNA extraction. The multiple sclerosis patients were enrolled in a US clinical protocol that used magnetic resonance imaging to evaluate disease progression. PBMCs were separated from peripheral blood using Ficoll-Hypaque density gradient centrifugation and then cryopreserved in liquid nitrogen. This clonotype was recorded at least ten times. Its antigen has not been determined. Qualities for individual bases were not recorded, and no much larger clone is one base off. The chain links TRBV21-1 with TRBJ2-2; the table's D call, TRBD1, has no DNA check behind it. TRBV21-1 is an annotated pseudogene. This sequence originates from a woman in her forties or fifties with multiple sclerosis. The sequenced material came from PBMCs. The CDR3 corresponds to CASSIEGDPAIPNTGELFF. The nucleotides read TGTGCCAGCAGCATCGAGGGGGACCCGGCGATTCCGAACACCGGGGAGCTGTTTTTT.